The 32 T cell receptor beta chains listed next were all sequenced from one sample in a study of T cells in Graves' hyperthyroidism and ophthalmopathy. There were TCR beta CDR3 regions amplified from RNA transcripts. TCR CDR3 regions were first amplified by RT-PCR with HTBI primers. TCRdb re-called the multiplex PCR reads through MiXCR, storing one row per CDR3 protein. This sample has about 500,000 distinct CDR3 sequences, with 13% to 15% found just once. The sample consisted of blood. These receptors all come from a young woman with Graves' hyperthyroidism.

This clonotype was seen more than once but under ten times. This chain connects TRBV6-1 to TRBJ2-2, with TRBD2 matching 11 bases. V dropped 6 bases and J dropped 9; count of bases not matched to a gene: 9. CDR3 size: 15 residues. Germline CDR1 MNHNS, CDR2 SASEGT. CDR3 in DNA: TGTGCCAGCAGCGTATCAATAGCGGGAGGGTGGGAGCTGTTTTTT. Protein sequence: CASSVSIAGGWELFF.

This clonotype was picked up many times. This rearrangement joins TRBV11-2 to TRBJ2-2; 9 positions match TRBD2. The CDR3 loop spans 17 amino acids. With V trimmed by 3 bases and J by 0 bases, 5 bases remained unmatched. Looked up from germline, CDR1 is SGHAT and CDR2 is FQNNGV. CDR3 residues: CASSFQRTSANTGELFF. The DNA for the CDR3 is TGTGCCAGCAGCTTTCAAAGGACTAGCGCGAACACCGGGGAGCTGTTTTTT. Supplemented by reference TRBV11-2 and TRBJ2-2, the full variable domain reads EAGVAQSPRYKIIEKRQSVAFWCNPISGHATLYWYQQILGQGPKLLIQFQNNGVVDDSQLPKDRFSAERLKGVDSTLKIQPAKLEDSAVYLCASSFQRTSANTGELFFGEGSRLTVL.

This clonotype was observed at least ten times. This chain links TRBV6-1 with TRBJ2-1; TRBD2 aligns across 9 bases. CDR1 is MNHNS and CDR2 is SASEGT in the germline V gene. The CDR3 contains 17 residues. V trimming: 5 bases; J trimming: 5 bases; junction bases outside the gene matches: 13. The CDR3 coding sequence is TGTGCCAGCAGTTGGACTAGCGCGCTTTTGGGCCACAATGAGCAGTTCTTC. It yields the protein CASSWTSALLGHNEQFF.

Ten or more counts support this clonotype. This rearrangement joins TRBV11-2 to TRBJ1-6; D gene ambiguous. Germline CDR1 SGHAT, CDR2 FQNNGV. This CDR3 spans 17 amino acids. The germline V and J ends were trimmed by 7 bases and 0 bases, with 16 bases remaining between them. DNA for the CDR3: TGTGCCAGCACCCTTAGACGGCTTAGCTCCTATAATTCACCCCTCCACTTT. Protein: CASTLRRLSSYNSPLHF.

At least ten counts were recorded for this clonotype. This CDR3 reads CSASPGLAGGRGELFF. The DNA for the CDR3 is TGCAGTGCTAGCCCGGGACTAGCGGGAGGACGAGGGGAGCTGTTTTTT. The chain combines TRBV20-1 with TRBJ2-2; 15 bases line up with TRBD2. The CDR3 has 16 residues. V shed 3 bases and J 8 bases; nucleotides not matched to a gene: 7. Germline lookup yields CDR1 DFQATT and CDR2 SNEGSKA (reference sequence).

This clonotype occurred a few times. The chain links TRBV28 to TRBJ2-7; TRBD1 matches at 9 bases. The CDR3 loop spans 14 amino acids. Germline trimming cut 8 bases from V and 7 bases from J; bases unmatched to any gene: 12. Germline V gene lookup returns CDR1 MDHEN and CDR2 SYDVKM. The CDR3 spells CASGPRTGVIEQYF. CDR3 DNA: TGTGCCAGCGGCCCCCGGACAGGGGTAATTGAGCAGTACTTC.

This clonotype was counted a few times. The chain is built from TRBV19 and TRBJ2-7; 11 positions match TRBD1. The CDR3 sequence is 16 residues long. Germline V gene data show CDR1 as LNHDA and CDR2 as SQIVND (reference sequence). The V and J ends lost 6 bases and 2 bases, in that order; junction bases with no gene match: 9. As DNA, the CDR3 is TGTGCCAGTAGCCAAGCATCGGGACAGGGGGCCTACGAGCAGTACTTC. This encodes CASSQASGQGAYEQYF.

This clonotype was observed at least ten times. The chain carries TRBV2 and TRBJ2-7, with D hard to call. From germline, CDR1 is SNHLY and CDR2 FYNNEI. CDR3 length: 11 amino acids. V was clipped by 10 bases and J by 6 bases, with 13 bases between them. CDR3 loop: CAIPLGSEQYF. The DNA of the CDR3 is TGTGCCATCCCCTTGGGATCCGAGCAGTACTTC.

In this sample, this clonotype turned up many times. This chain connects TRBV19 to TRBJ2-7, with TRBD1 matching 8 bases. Germline CDR1 reads LNHDA; CDR2 reads SQIVND (reference sequence). V lost 10 bases, J lost 1 base, and 9 bases stayed unmatched. CDR3 length equals 14 residues. The CDR3 spells CATSSGGYSYEQYF. CDR3 DNA sequence: TGTGCCACTTCTTCAGGGGGCTATTCCTACGAGCAGTACTTC.

The J gene is TRBJ1-2, the V gene TRBV4-1; D is perhaps TRBD1 (6 bases). The CDR3 length is 14 residues. Looked up from germline, CDR1 is MGHRA and CDR2 is YSYEKL. V shed 5 bases and J shed 4 bases, with 14 bases lying between them. The CDR3 protein is CASSDWGQTYGYTF. DNA of the CDR3: TGCGCCAGCAGCGATTGGGGGCAGACCTATGGCTACACCTTC.

This clonotype appeared many times. The V and J genes are TRBV9 and TRBJ2-1; D uncertain. The CDR3 spans 15 residues. The germline gives CDR1 SGDLS, CDR2 YYNGEE. V lost 4 bases and J 7 bases, leaving 18 bases between the germline ends. The CDR3 DNA is TGTGCCAGCAGCCACATCCGCAGGCAAGGGAATGAGCAGTTCTTC. Encoded protein: CASSHIRRQGNEQFF.

This clonotype was picked up many times. This rearrangement joins TRBV2 to TRBJ2-5; possibly TRBD2 for D (6 bases). Trimming shortened V by 7 bases and J by 1 base, and 13 bases separated the two germline ends. Germline CDR1 reads SNHLY; CDR2 reads FYNNEI. This CDR3 is 14 amino acids long. CDR3 DNA: TGTGCCAGCATGGAGGAGCGGGCCCAAGAGACCCAGTACTTC. Encoded protein: CASMEERAQETQYF.

CDR3 amino acids: CASSTLDRGSRNQPQHF. As DNA, the CDR3 is TGTGCCAGTAGTACCTTGGACAGGGGAAGTCGGAATCAGCCCCAGCATTTT. The chain joins TRBV19 to TRBJ1-5, with 9 nucleotides matching TRBD1. Trimming cost V 4 bases and J 4 bases; bases outside gene matches: 11. The CDR3 runs 17 residues. Germline assignment: CDR1 LNHDA and CDR2 SQIVND (reference sequence).

This clonotype was detected many times. CDR3 residues: CASSLAPRNQGTNVLTF. As DNA, the CDR3 is TGTGCCAGCAGCTTAGCCCCCAGGAACCAAGGGACCAACGTCCTGACTTTC. J is TRBJ2-6 and V is TRBV11-2, with D hard to call. The CDR3 has 17 residues. Trimming left V 1 base short and J 8 bases short, with 18 bases between. The germline CDR1 and CDR2 sequences are SGHAT and FQNNGV. Full variable domain (remainder filled in from reference TRBV11-2 and TRBJ2-6): EAGVAQSPRYKIIEKRQSVAFWCNPISGHATLYWYQQILGQGPKLLIQFQNNGVVDDSQLPKDRFSAERLKGVDSTLKIQPAKLEDSAVYLCASSLAPRNQGTNVLTFGAGSRLTVL.

This chain connects TRBV15 to TRBJ2-3; D may be TRBD2 (6 bases). The CDR3 consists of 14 residues. Between the trimmed V and J ends, which lost 5 bases and 0 bases, there was a span of 9 bases. Germline CDR1 LNHNV, CDR2 YYDKDF (reference sequence). The CDR3 region is CATSQGGSTDTQYF. The CDR3, as DNA: TGTGCCACCAGCCAAGGAGGGAGCACAGATACGCAGTATTTT.

The chain is built from TRBV3-1 and TRBJ2-1, with D possibly matching TRBD2 (5 bases). V lost 8 bases and J lost 13, with 18 bases in between. CDR3 length equals 12 residues. From germline, CDR1 is LGHDT and CDR2 YNNKEL (reference sequence). The CDR3 loop is CASSSSGPLQFF. The CDR3 nucleotides read TGTGCCAGCTCCTCCAGCGGACCCCTCCAGTTCTTC.

This clonotype was observed many times. The rearrangement uses TRBV6-5 and TRBJ2-2, with unresolved D. The germline V gene has CDR1 MNHEY and CDR2 SVGAGI. The CDR3 length is 13 residues. Trimming shortened V by 0 bases and J by 7 bases, and 6 bases separated the two germline ends. As DNA, the CDR3 is TGTGCCAGCAGTTACTCGGCCCTCGGGGAGCTGTTTTTT. Protein sequence: CASSYSALGELFF.

This clonotype occurred many times. V usage is TRBV19 and J usage is TRBJ1-2; perhaps TRBD1 as D (5 bases). Between the trimmed V and J ends, which lost 7 bases and 8 bases, there was a span of 20 bases. The CDR3 is 14 amino acids. Germline loops: CDR1 LNHDA, CDR2 SQIVND (reference sequence). The CDR3 protein is CASNQPRDQQGYTF. The CDR3, as DNA: TGTGCCAGTAATCAACCCCGGGACCAGCAGGGCTACACCTTC.

The chain employs TRBV20-1 and TRBJ1-2; no definite D call. With 2 bases removed from V and 1 base from J, the gap between germline ends came to 14 bases. CDR1 and CDR2 (germline): DFQATT, SNEGSKA (reference sequence). The CDR3 is 15 amino acids. The CDR3 region is CSARYNRGGNYGYTF. The CDR3 DNA sequence: TGCAGTGCTAGATACAACCGAGGAGGTAACTATGGCTACACCTTC.

A note on this clonotype: Mismatch with germline at one junction end may stem from a read error. This chain uses TRBV25-1 with TRBJ1-3, with no clear D. The length of the CDR3 is 14 residues. The germline V gene has CDR1 MGHDK and CDR2 SYGVNS. The chain's CDR3 is CAGSWGLSGNTIYF. CDR3 bases: TGTGCCGGCAGTTGGGGTCTCTCTGGAAACACCATATATTTT.

This clonotype has just a few counts. The chain couples TRBV7-9 to TRBJ2-3; 8 bases map to TRBD1. J gave up 4 bases and V 1 base, and 10 bases lay outside the gene matches. CDR3 size: 17 residues. CDR1 is SEHNR, CDR2 FQNEAQ, per germline (reference sequence). The CDR3 nucleotides are TGTGCCAGCAGCTTAGTAGTAGGGACAGGTGCTTCAGATACGCAGTATTTT. Its protein is CASSLVVGTGASDTQYF. Based on the CDR3 plus reference TRBV7-9 and TRBJ2-3, the full variable domain is DTGVSQNPRHKITKRGQNVTFRCDPISEHNRLYWYRQTLGQGPEFLTYFQNEAQLEKSRLLSDRFSAERPKGSFSTLEIQRTEQGDSAMYLCASSLVVGTGASDTQYFGPGTRLTVL.

The J gene is TRBJ1-3, the V gene TRBV29-1; D is ambiguous. The V end was cut by 2 bases, the J end by 0 bases, with 5 bases between. This CDR3 is built from 13 residues. CDR1 and CDR2 from the germline V gene are SQVTM and ANQGSEA. DNA for the CDR3: TGCAGCGTTGAACAGGCCTCTGGAAACACCATATATTTT. Its protein product is CSVEQASGNTIYF.

This clonotype was counted many times. V and J are TRBV11-2 and TRBJ1-4; the match to TRBD1 covers 9 bases. The CDR3 spans 13 residues. J lost 7 bases, V lost 5 bases, and 2 bases had no gene match. Germline CDR1 reads SGHAT; CDR2 reads FQNNGV. In DNA, the CDR3 is TGTGCCAGCAGCCCGACAGGGGGTGAAAAACTGTTTTTT. This sequence encodes CASSPTGGEKLFF.

This clonotype was picked up many times. This sequence joins TRBV30 and TRBJ2-3, with TRBD2 identical over 8 bases. Germline values: CDR1 GTSNPN, CDR2 SVGIG (reference sequence). V lost 7 bases and J lost 2; bases outside the gene matches: 11. CDR3 size: 15 residues. This chain's CDR3 is CASQKGGGFTDTQYF. The CDR3 DNA reads TGTGCCTCCCAGAAGGGCGGGGGGTTCACAGATACGCAGTATTTT.

This clonotype was recorded many times. This chain uses TRBV20-1 with TRBJ1-2, with TRBD1 identical over 10 bases. CDR1 is DFQATT and CDR2 is SNEGSKA in the germline V gene (reference sequence). The length of the CDR3 is 16 residues. V lost 2 bases, J lost 5 bases, and 11 bases stayed unmatched. CDR3 loop: CSARLDRGPPGYGYTF. CDR3 nucleotide sequence: TGCAGTGCTAGACTTGACAGGGGGCCTCCCGGGTATGGCTACACCTTC.

Many counts were recorded for this clonotype. This chain connects TRBV20-1 to TRBJ2-5; 11 bases align to TRBD2. The V gene's germline CDR1 is DFQATT and CDR2 SNEGSKA (reference sequence). The CDR3 totals 15 residues. V lost 6 bases and J lost 1; bases outside the gene matches: 7. CDR3 in DNA: TGCAGTGCAAAGGGACTAGCGGACGCCCAAGAGACCCAGTACTTC. Protein product: CSAKGLADAQETQYF.

This clonotype was detected a few times. V usage is TRBV20-1 and J usage is TRBJ2-7, with 7 bases fitting TRBD1. V lost 5 bases to trimming and J lost 0 bases; unmatched junction nucleotides: 4. The CDR3 sequence is 13 residues long. The V gene's germline CDR1 is DFQATT and CDR2 SNEGSKA (reference sequence). This CDR3 is CSAPGQSSYEQYF. CDR3 in DNA: TGCAGTGCTCCGGGACAGAGCTCCTACGAGCAGTACTTC.

CDR3 in amino acids: CASTGGQDQETQYF. CDR3 coding DNA: TGTGCCAGCACCGGGGGGCAGGACCAAGAGACCCAGTACTTC. The rearrangement links TRBV7-8 to TRBJ2-5; TRBD2 might be the D (7 bases). With 7 bases removed from V and 0 bases from J, the gap between germline ends came to 12 bases. This CDR3 spans 14 amino acids. Germline values: CDR1 SGHVS, CDR2 FQNEAQ.

Turning to this clonotype: A much larger clone differs from this one at a single base, so this may be a read error. The V gene is TRBV6-2 or TRBV6-3, the J gene TRBJ2-1, with D maybe TRBD2 (6 bases). The CDR3 runs to 15 residues. CDR1 and CDR2 (germline): MNHEY, SVGEGT. CDR3 bases: TGTGTCAGCAGTTTGCGGGATGCCCCTACGGATGAGCAGTTCTTC. Translated, it gives CVSSLRDAPTDEQFF.

Of note for this clonotype: A read error is possible here, since a much larger clone lies one base away. This chain joins TRBV7-3 and TRBJ1-1; the D gene is possibly TRBD1 (5 bases). Germline V gene data show CDR1 as SGHTA and CDR2 as FQGTGA. Deletions cut 5 bases from V and 1 base from J, with 11 bases between. The CDR3 spans 14 residues. The CDR3 sequence is CASSPVGGNTEAFF. The CDR3 DNA is TGTGCCAGCAGCCCAGTCGGGGGGAACACTGAAGCTTTCTTT.

This clonotype was seen many times. The V gene is TRBV12-3 or TRBV12-4, the J gene TRBJ1-2, with no clear D. The CDR3 is 15 residues long. V was shortened by 5 bases and J by 2 bases, with 15 bases between the two germline ends. CDR3 nucleotides: TGTGCCAGCAGTGACGACACGACCCTCAACTATGGCTACACCTTC. Translating gives CASSDDTTLNYGYTF.

This clonotype was seen at least ten times. The J gene is TRBJ1-2, the V gene TRBV19; D is uncertain. The CDR3 sequence is 12 residues long. V was shortened by 7 bases and J by 7 bases, with 13 bases between the two germline ends. Germline CDR1 LNHDA, CDR2 SQIVND (reference sequence). The CDR3 protein is CASTVKGFGYTF. The CDR3 coding sequence is TGTGCCAGTACGGTGAAGGGATTTGGCTACACCTTC.